This is a list of T cell receptor beta chains from one sample in a study of blood T cell repertoires in COVID-19. Some clones are missing from TCRdb's copy, which holds only in-frame ones; the method was immunoSEQ multiplex PCR. The sample has roughly 68,000 clones; around 88% are singletons. The sequenced material came from peripheral blood. These receptors all come from a woman in her 70s with acute or convalescent COVID-19. The CDR3 runs from the conserved cysteine through the conserved F or W. D genes are given only for firm matches. The listing skips clone size in some rows; elsewhere it reads once, few, many or a size class.

few TRBD1 TRBJ2-7 TRBV3-1/TRBV3-2 CASSQGRDRVQYF TGTGCCAGCAGCCAAGGTCGGGACAGGGTACAGTACTTC
NA NA TRBJ1-1 TRBV27 CASTPTWREGTEAFF TGTGCCAGCACCCCGACGTGGAGAGAGGGCACTGAAGCTTTCTTT
once NA TRBJ1-5 TRBV28 CASYGGGGNQPQHF TGTGCCAGCTACGGAGGGGGGGGCAATCAGCCCCAGCATTTT
NA NA TRBJ2-1 TRBV18 CASSPPRQGLYNEQFF TGTGCCAGCTCACCACCTAGGCAGGGGTTGTACAATGAGCAGTTCTTC
NA NA TRBJ1-5 TRBV5-8 CASSYRGDNQPQHF TGTGCCAGCAGTTACCGGGGGGACAATCAGCCCCAGCATTTT
NA NA TRBJ1-1 TRBV28 CASSLGLGDQAFF TGTGCCAGCAGTTTAGGGTTGGGAGACCAAGCTTTCTTT
once NA TRBJ1-1 TRBV13 CASSYRRVTEAFF TGTGCCAGCAGCTATAGGAGAGTCACTGAAGCTTTCTTT
NA NA TRBJ1-1 TRBV9 CASSVDWGAEAFF TGTGCCAGCAGCGTAGATTGGGGAGCTGAAGCTTTCTTT
once NA TRBJ1-2 TRBV9 CASSRRDRWTF TGTGCCAGCAGCCGGAGGGATCGGTGGACCTTC
NA NA TRBJ2-5 TRBV5-5 CASSLAGVKETQYF TGTGCCAGCAGCTTGGCAGGGGTGAAGGAGACCCAGTACTTC
NA NA TRBJ1-5 TRBV28 CASSLAANVGNQPQHF TGTGCCAGCAGTTTAGCGGCCAATGTTGGCAATCAGCCCCAGCATTTT
NA NA TRBJ1-2 TRBV5-1 CASSADTPRYGYTF TGCGCCAGCAGCGCGGACACTCCGCGCTATGGCTACACCTTC
few NA TRBJ1-5 TRBV28 CASRQGQPNQPQHF TGTGCCAGCAGGCAGGGACAACCCAATCAGCCCCAGCATTTT
NA NA TRBJ2-7 TRBV3-1/TRBV3-2 CASSLQGMSSYEQYF TGTGCCAGCAGCCTCCAGGGTATGTCTTCCTACGAGCAGTACTTC
NA NA TRBJ2-4 TRBV25-1 CASSPRDWYKNIQYF TGTGCCAGCAGTCCCCGGGACTGGTACAAAAACATTCAGTACTTC
NA NA TRBJ1-1 TRBV7-2 CASSFSGLNTEAFF TGTGCCAGCAGCTTTTCAGGGTTGAACACTGAAGCTTTCTTT
NA TRBD1 TRBJ1-5 TRBV6-2/TRBV6-3 CASSPIWSGTGRLNSNQPQHF TGTGCCAGCAGTCCCATCTGGTCCGGGACAGGGAGGTTGAATAGCAATCAGCCCCAGCATTTT
NA NA TRBJ1-6 TRBV19 CASSMGSSPLHF TGTGCCAGTAGTATGGGGAGCTCACCCCTCCACTTT
NA NA TRBJ1-1 TRBV28 CGSGPRDTEAFF TGTGGCAGTGGCCCCCGGGACACTGAAGCTTTCTTT
NA NA TRBJ1-2 TRBV27 CASSLVGAGANYGYTF TGTGCCAGCAGTTTAGTCGGGGCAGGGGCTAACTATGGCTACACCTTC
NA NA TRBJ1-1 TRBV19 CASRDSYEAFF TGTGCCAGTAGAGACAGTTATGAAGCTTTCTTT
NA TRBD2 TRBJ2-1 TRBV7-3 CASSLGLAEYNEQFF TGTGCCAGCAGCTTAGGGCTAGCGGAATACAATGAGCAGTTCTTC
NA NA TRBJ2-3 TRBV18 CASSRQGTDTQYF TGTGCCAGCTCACGGCAGGGCACAGATACGCAGTATTTT
NA NA TRBJ1-2 TRBV6-5 CAAGANYGYTF TGTGCCGCGGGGGCGAACTATGGCTACACCTTC
NA TRBD1 TRBJ1-1 TRBV2 CASRPGTGNTEAFF TGTGCCAGCAGGCCCGGGACAGGGAACACTGAAGCTTTCTTT
NA NA TRBJ2-6 TRBV5-1 CASSPRLGVGSGANVLTF TGCGCCAGCAGCCCTCGATTAGGGGTGGGCTCTGGGGCCAACGTCCTGACTTTC
NA NA TRBJ1-1 TRBV7-9 CASSARLINTEAFF TGTGCCAGCAGCGCCAGACTTATTAACACTGAAGCTTTCTTT
few TRBD1 TRBJ1-2 TRBV5-5 CASSSYRDSITGYTF TGTGCCAGCAGCTCCTACCGGGACAGCATAACAGGCTACACCTTC
NA NA TRBJ1-1 TRBV5-1 CASSFSGNTEAFF TGCGCCAGCAGCTTTTCAGGGAACACTGAAGCTTTCTTT
NA NA TRBJ1-2 TRBV6-5 CASSYQGNYGYTF TGTGCCAGCAGTTACCAGGGTAACTATGGCTACACCTTC